Listed here are 10 T cell receptor beta chains from one sample, sequenced in a study of Ad26.COV2.S vaccination and SARS-CoV-2 variants (dated by TCRdb to 2020 to 2023). Libraries were prepared through the immunoSEQ multiplex PCR assay. TCRdb mirrors the immuneACCESS table, restricted to in-frame sequences. Some clones are absent from its copies; in checked studies, under half trace to an unresolved V gene, and the reason for the others is unknown. A total of 500,000 or so clones appear in this sample, roughly 89% of them only once. The ten largest clones capture roughly 13% of the sample. Sample treatment or condition, as interpreted from the label and publication: some 19 received Ad26.COV2.S at low or high dose, single or two shots; 5 received placebo; per-sample allocation not given. Repertoires of vaccine and placebo recipients were sequenced from samples collected on day 63 after the first injection.

The sample in question was peripheral blood, obtained in a trial of Ad26.COV2.S vaccine versus placebo. The receptor set was obtained from a person between 18 and 60 years old who received the Ad26.COV2.S COVID-19 vaccine or a placebo.

The chain uses TRBV3-1 (or the pseudogene TRBV3-2) and TRBJ2-1; 9 bases match TRBD2. The CDR3 sequence is 16 residues long. From germline, CDR1 is LGHDT and CDR2 YNNKEL (reference sequence). With V trimmed by 5 bases and J by 2 bases, 7 bases remained unmatched. DNA of the CDR3: TGTGCCAGCAGCTTTAGACTAGCGGAAGCCTACAATGAGCAGTTCTTC. It specifies CASSFRLAEAYNEQFF.

The V call is TRBV3-1 (or the pseudogene TRBV3-2), the J call TRBJ2-1; 9 nucleotides match TRBD2. Germline V CDR1 and CDR2: LGHDT, YNNKEL (reference sequence). The trim removed 4 bases at V and 4 bases at J, leaving 8 bases unmatched. The CDR3 runs 16 residues. The CDR3 region is CASSPPPAGGYNEQFF. Written as DNA, the CDR3 is TGTGCCAGCAGCCCGCCGCCGGCGGGAGGGTACAATGAGCAGTTCTTC.

The CDR3 reads CASSVSSGRLNEQFF. The CDR3 DNA is TGTGCCAGCAGCGTTTCTAGCGGGAGGTTAAATGAGCAGTTCTTC. The chain couples TRBV3-1 (or the pseudogene TRBV3-2) to TRBJ2-1; 11 bases line up with TRBD2. The germline V gene encodes CDR1 LGHDT and CDR2 YNNKEL (reference sequence). The V gene end was trimmed by 5 bases and the J gene end by 7 bases; junction bases not matched to a gene: 7. CDR3 length: 15 amino acids.

The chain employs TRBV7-2 and TRBJ2-7; tentatively, D is TRBD1 (6 bases). The V end was cut by 3 bases, the J end by 1 base, with 7 bases between. The CDR3 length is 13 residues. Germline V lookup: CDR1 SGHTA, CDR2 FQGNSA. CDR3 in amino acids: CASSFGQSYEQYF. CDR3 DNA: TGTGCCAGCAGCTTCGGACAGTCCTACGAGCAGTACTTC.

The J gene is TRBJ2-5, the V gene TRBV28, with 7 bases lining up with TRBD2. The germline V gene encodes CDR1 MDHEN and CDR2 SYDVKM. V was clipped by 8 bases and J by 4 bases; unmatched bases: 4. This CDR3 spans 12 amino acids. The CDR3 DNA follows: TGTGCCAGCTCAGCGGGAATAGAGACCCAGTACTTC. This sequence encodes CASSAGIETQYF.

CDR3 sequence (DNA): TGTGCCAGCAGTCCCCTAGGGCGGGAAGCTTTCTTT. Translation: CASSPLGREAFF. V gene TRBV28 combines with J gene TRBJ1-1; D is uncertain. The CDR3 runs to 12 residues. Germline V gene sequence: CDR1 MDHEN, CDR2 SYDVKM. Trimming cost V 5 bases and J 8 bases, with 12 bases left between them. The whole variable domain, filled in from reference TRBV28 and TRBJ1-1, reads DVKVTQSSRYLVKRTGEKVFLECVQDMDHENMFWYRQDPGLGLRLIYFSYDVKMKEKGDIPEGYSVSREKKERFSLILESASTNQTSMYLCASSPLGREAFFGQGTRLTVV.

The V gene is TRBV6-5, the J gene TRBJ2-1, with 7 positions matching TRBD2. Germline lookup yields CDR1 MNHEY and CDR2 SVGAGI. V shed 10 bases and J 8 bases; nucleotides not matched to a gene: 8. CDR3 length: 12 amino acids. The CDR3 nucleotides read TGTGCCACCGCAAACCTAGCGGATGAGCAGTTCTTC. This codes for CATANLADEQFF.

The V call is TRBV11-2, the J call TRBJ2-7; D is uncertain. Deletions cut 2 bases from V and 4 bases from J, with 9 bases between. There are 13 residues in the CDR3. CDR1 and CDR2 (germline): SGHAT, FQNNGV. The CDR3 spells CASSLNLPYEQYF. The CDR3 nucleotides read TGTGCCAGCAGCTTAAACCTACCGTACGAGCAGTACTTC.

The V call is TRBV11-2, the J call TRBJ2-4, with unresolved D. Between the trimmed V and J ends, which lost 7 bases and 0 bases, there was a span of 7 bases. The CDR3 spans 13 residues. The germline V gene encodes CDR1 SGHAT and CDR2 FQNNGV. This chain's CDR3 is CASTGVAKNIQYF. The CDR3 coding sequence is TGTGCCAGCACAGGTGTAGCCAAAAACATTCAGTACTTC.

This chain uses TRBV7-2 with TRBJ1-2, with a tentative D call TRBD1 (5 bases). This CDR3 is built from 16 residues. The germline V gene encodes CDR1 SGHTA and CDR2 FQGNSA. The V end was cut by 4 bases, the J end by 6 bases, with 21 bases between. The CDR3 DNA reads TGTGCCAGCAGCTCACGTATGGGGGGGGATCGTGATGGCTACACCTTC. Translating gives CASSSRMGGDRDGYTF.